The next 20 T cell receptor beta chains were all read from a single sample in a study of cytomegalovirus exposure and HLA in healthy donors. A multiplex PCR was run with 60 Vbeta primers and 13 Jbeta primers. The method was immunoSEQ multiplex PCR; TCRdb's version includes in-frame clones alone and lacks a portion of them. The sample consists of some 150,000 clones, 55% to 75% of them appearing once. The source material was PBMCs. The receptors were sampled from a woman in her fifties or sixties in good health and CMV-seropositive.

This clone was seen once. The chain has TRBV7-3 and TRBJ2-3, with D possibly TRBD2 on 6 matching bases. The V gene lost 5 bases and the J gene lost 3 bases, with 12 bases spanning the gap. CDR3 length: 14 residues. Looked up from germline, CDR1 is SGHTA and CDR2 is FQGTGA. Written as DNA, the CDR3 is TGTGCCAGCAGCGCCGGGAGAACTACAGATACGCAGTATTTT. Translation gives CASSAGRTTDTQYF.

The genes are TRBV2 and TRBJ2-7; 7 bases align to TRBD1. V dropped 7 bases and J dropped 3; count of bases not matched to a gene: 3. Germline V gene lookup returns CDR1 SNHLY and CDR2 FYNNEI. This CDR3 has 12 residues. The CDR3 DNA reads TGTGCCAGCAAGGGACAGCACTACGAGCAGTACTTC. It encodes CASKGQHYEQYF.

The chain combines TRBV2 with TRBJ2-3; TRBD2 agrees at 7 bases. Per germline, CDR1 SNHLY and CDR2 FYNNEI. The CDR3 sequence is 15 residues long. V lost 8 bases to trimming and J lost 4 bases; unmatched junction nucleotides: 12. CDR3: CASERNTGGPDTQYF. DNA of the CDR3: TGTGCCAGCGAACGGAATACGGGAGGCCCAGATACGCAGTATTTT. Full variable domain (outside the CDR3, taken from reference TRBV2 and TRBJ2-3): EPEVTQTPSHQVTQMGQEVILRCVPISNHLYFYWYRQILGQKVEFLVSFYNNEISEKSEIFDDQFSVERPDGSNFTLKIRSTKLEDSAMYFCASERNTGGPDTQYFGPGTRLTVL.

This clone occurred a few times. The rearrangement uses TRBV30 and TRBJ2-1, with TRBD2 matching 7 bases. The CDR3 spans 12 residues. The V gene end was trimmed by 8 bases and the J gene end by 1 base; junction bases not matched to a gene: 2. Germline CDR1 GTSNPN, CDR2 SVGIG (reference sequence). CDR3 bases: TGTGCCCTCGGGAGGTCCTACAATGAGCAGTTCTTC. Translated: CALGRSYNEQFF.

This clone was seen only once. The chain joins TRBV5-4 to TRBJ2-5, with D possibly TRBD1 on 5 matching bases. The end of the DNA aligns better with TRBJ2-7, so the J call may be wrong. This CDR3 is built from 15 residues. Germline V gives CDR1 SGHNT, CDR2 YYREEE (reference sequence). The CDR3 DNA sequence: TGTGCCAGCAGCTTGGACAGGCCGCCCTCCTACGAGCAGTACTTC. Translation gives CASSLDRPPSYEQYF.

V and J are TRBV9 and TRBJ2-7, with D perhaps matching TRBD1 (6 bases). Germline V gene lookup returns CDR1 SGDLS and CDR2 YYNGEE. Trimming removed 3 bases from V and 3 bases from J, with 13 bases in between. The CDR3 has 14 amino acids. CDR3 loop: CASSAPNRDYEQYF. In DNA form, the CDR3 reads TGTGCCAGCAGCGCCCCTAACAGGGACTACGAGCAGTACTTC.

This chain joins TRBV11-2 and TRBJ1-2, with D perhaps TRBD1 (5 bases). Trimming pared 2 bases from V and 5 bases from J, leaving 12 bases between. From germline, CDR1 is SGHAT and CDR2 FQNNGV. CDR3 length: 14 amino acids. CDR3 sequence: CASSLSHQGYGYTF. The CDR3 DNA is TGTGCCAGCAGCTTATCGCACCAGGGATATGGCTACACCTTC.

The rearrangement uses TRBV30 and TRBJ2-1, with 9 bases fitting TRBD2. Germline V lookup: CDR1 GTSNPN, CDR2 SVGIG (reference sequence). This CDR3 has 14 residues. The V and J ends lost 0 bases and 7 bases, in that order; junction bases with no gene match: 4. The CDR3 sequence: CAWSVTSGQNEQFF. In nucleotides, the CDR3 is TGTGCCTGGAGTGTAACTAGCGGGCAAAATGAGCAGTTCTTC.

The chain employs TRBV6-6 and TRBJ1-1; possibly TRBD1 for D (5 bases). This CDR3 spans 11 amino acids. Germline CDR1 reads MNHNY; CDR2 reads SVGAGI (reference sequence). Trimming left V 10 bases short and J 6 bases short, with 12 bases between. DNA for the CDR3: TGTGCCACCCGGGGGAGCTCTGAAGCTTTCTTT. Encoded protein: CATRGSSEAFF.

The rearrangement uses TRBV7-9 and TRBJ2-1; a possible D gene is TRBD1 (6 bases). The CDR3 loop spans 14 amino acids. From germline, CDR1 is SEHNR and CDR2 FQNEAQ (reference sequence). Trimming left V 4 bases short and J 4 bases short, with 11 bases between. DNA for the CDR3: TGTGCCAGCAGCTCCCGAGGGGGATACAATGAGCAGTTCTTC. It yields the protein CASSSRGGYNEQFF.

The chain is built from TRBV2 and TRBJ2-7; TRBD1 matches at 7 bases. CDR1 and CDR2 from the germline V gene are SNHLY and FYNNEI. The CDR3 totals 12 residues. V lost 6 bases to trimming and J lost 3 bases; unmatched junction nucleotides: 2. Written as DNA, the CDR3 is TGTGCCAGCAGGAGGGACAGCTACGAGCAGTACTTC. Amino acid sequence: CASRRDSYEQYF.

The chain recombines TRBV5-1 with TRBJ2-3; 11 bases line up with TRBD1. CDR1 is SGHRS and CDR2 is YFSETQ in the germline V gene. Trimming cost V 4 bases and J 4 bases; bases outside gene matches: 5. The CDR3 is made up of 15 amino acids. CDR3 residues: CASSGPGQGADTQYF. CDR3 DNA sequence: TGCGCCAGCAGCGGTCCGGGACAGGGGGCAGATACGCAGTATTTT.

The chain carries TRBV4-1 and TRBJ2-1; D perhaps matches TRBD2 (5 bases). This CDR3 has 17 residues. Trimming removed 1 base from V and 0 bases from J, with 13 bases in between. Germline CDR1 MGHRA, CDR2 YSYEKL. Here the CDR3 DNA reads TGCGCCAGCAGCCAAGCCACCACTAGACCCTCCTACAATGAGCAGTTCTTC. Translating it yields CASSQATTRPSYNEQFF.

Note on this clone: One end of the junction does not line up with germline, which may come from a read error. This chain links TRBV7-9 with TRBJ1-2, with D possibly TRBD1 on 6 matching bases. This CDR3 region has 13 residues. The germline CDR1 and CDR2 sequences are SEHNR and FQNEAQ (reference sequence). CDR3 coding DNA: TGTTCCAGCAGCTATACAGGGCGCTATGGCTACACCTTC. Its translation: CSSSYTGRYGYTF.

The rearrangement links TRBV27 to TRBJ2-1; 10 bases are a match to TRBD1. V dropped 2 bases and J dropped 10; count of bases not matched to a gene: 8. The CDR3 is made up of 15 amino acids. Germline CDR1 and CDR2: MNHEY and SMNVEV (reference sequence). This CDR3 reads CASSLGDRGWGEQFF. CDR3 DNA sequence: TGTGCCAGCAGTTTAGGGGACAGGGGATGGGGAGAGCAGTTCTTC.

This chain links TRBV7-8 with TRBJ2-1; 9 bases are shared with TRBD1. This CDR3 spans 14 amino acids. Losses at the gene ends were 2 bases for V and 10 bases for J; bases not matched to a gene: 6. Germline V lookup: CDR1 SGHVS, CDR2 FQNEAQ. Here the CDR3 DNA reads TGTGCCAGCAGCTTAAGGACAGGGGATTCCGAGCAGTTCTTC. It yields the protein CASSLRTGDSEQFF.

CDR3 sequence: CASRAGLAGSNEQFF. In nucleotides, the CDR3 is TGCGCCAGCAGGGCCGGACTAGCGGGAAGCAATGAGCAGTTCTTC. This chain joins TRBV4-1 and TRBJ2-1; 12 bases are a match to TRBD2. The CDR3 totals 15 residues. Germline lookup yields CDR1 MGHRA and CDR2 YSYEKL. V lost 6 bases, J lost 6 bases, and 6 bases stayed unmatched.

The rearrangement joins TRBV7-2 to TRBJ2-2, with a weak D call TRBD1 (6 bases). This CDR3 is built from 16 residues. The V and J ends lost 4 bases and 5 bases respectively, with 17 bases between them. CDR1 is SGHTA and CDR2 is FQGNSA in the germline V gene. CDR3 sequence: CASSSKRTAYTGELFF. CDR3 nucleotides: TGTGCCAGCAGCTCGAAACGGACAGCTTATACCGGGGAGCTGTTTTTT.

This clone was recorded once. V usage is TRBV5-4 and J usage is TRBJ1-2, with 10 bases identical to TRBD1. In germline, CDR1 is SGHNT, CDR2 YYREEE (reference sequence). With 4 bases clipped from V and 4 bases from J, the junction kept 10 bases outside the gene matches. This CDR3 spans 16 amino acids. CDR3 residues: CASSTDRGAPGYGYTF. CDR3 nucleotides: TGTGCCAGCAGCACGGACAGGGGGGCGCCGGGCTATGGCTACACCTTC.

The chain uses TRBV7-2 and TRBJ1-2; D is unclear. Trimming took off 1 base at V and 8 bases at J, with 17 bases between the two ends. The CDR3 is made up of 15 amino acids. Germline CDR1 reads SGHTA; CDR2 reads FQGNSA. CDR3 amino acids: CASSLEVTGVGGYTF. The CDR3 DNA is TGTGCCAGCAGCTTAGAAGTGACCGGGGTGGGCGGCTACACCTTC.